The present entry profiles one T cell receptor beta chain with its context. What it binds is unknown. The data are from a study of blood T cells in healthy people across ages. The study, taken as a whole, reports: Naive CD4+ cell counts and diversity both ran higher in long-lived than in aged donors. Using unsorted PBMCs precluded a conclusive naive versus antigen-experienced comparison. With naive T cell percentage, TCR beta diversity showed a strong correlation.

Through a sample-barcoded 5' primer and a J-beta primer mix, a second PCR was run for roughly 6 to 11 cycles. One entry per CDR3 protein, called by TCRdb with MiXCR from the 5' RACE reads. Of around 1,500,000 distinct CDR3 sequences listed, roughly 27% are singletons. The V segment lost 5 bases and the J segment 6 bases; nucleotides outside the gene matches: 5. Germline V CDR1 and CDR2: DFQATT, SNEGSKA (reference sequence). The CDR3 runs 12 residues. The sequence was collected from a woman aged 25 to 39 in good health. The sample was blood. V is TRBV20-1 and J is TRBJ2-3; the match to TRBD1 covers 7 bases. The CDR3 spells CSAFTGADTQYF. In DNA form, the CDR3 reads TGCAGTGCTTTTACAGGGGCGGATACGCAGTATTTT.